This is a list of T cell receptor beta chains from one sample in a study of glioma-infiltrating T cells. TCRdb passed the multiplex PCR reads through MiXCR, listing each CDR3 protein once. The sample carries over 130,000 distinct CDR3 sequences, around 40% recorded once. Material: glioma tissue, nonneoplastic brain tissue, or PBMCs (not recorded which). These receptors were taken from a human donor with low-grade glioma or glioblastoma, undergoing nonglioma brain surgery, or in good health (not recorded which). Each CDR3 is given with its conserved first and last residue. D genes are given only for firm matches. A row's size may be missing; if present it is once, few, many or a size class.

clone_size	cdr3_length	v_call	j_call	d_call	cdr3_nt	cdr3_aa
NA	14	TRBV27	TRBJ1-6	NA	TGTGCCAGCAGCAGACAGACCTATAATTCACCCCTCCACTTT	CASSRQTYNSPLHF
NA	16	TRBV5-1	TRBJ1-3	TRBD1	TGCGCCAGCAGCTTGGAGGGCAGGGGGCTCGGAAACACCATATATTTT	CASSLEGRGLGNTIYF
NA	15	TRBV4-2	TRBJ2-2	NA	TGTGCCAGCAGCCAAGGACTCCTCGACGGCGGGGAGCTGTTTTTT	CASSQGLLDGGELFF
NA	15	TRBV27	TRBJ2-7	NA	TGTGCCAGCAGTCAAGCGGAGGGGGGGACCTACGAGCAGTACTTC	CASSQAEGGTYEQYF
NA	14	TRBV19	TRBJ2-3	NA	TGTGCCAGTAGTATGTATGGATACACAGATACGCAGTATTTT	CASSMYGYTDTQYF
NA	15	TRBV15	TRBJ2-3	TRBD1	TGTGCCACCAGCGGATCGGACAGGGGATCAGATACGCAGTATTTT	CATSGSDRGSDTQYF
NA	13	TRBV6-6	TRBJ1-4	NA	TGTGCCAGCAGTTACTCCTCCGGGGGAAAACTGTTTTTT	CASSYSSGGKLFF
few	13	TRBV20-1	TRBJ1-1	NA	TGCAGTGCTAGGTTCGGGGTTCAATCGCTGGCTTTCTTT	CSARFGVQSLAFF
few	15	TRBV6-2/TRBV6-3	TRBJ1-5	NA	TGTGCCAGCAGTTTCGACCCGGGGAGCAATCAGCCCCAGCATTTT	CASSFDPGSNQPQHF
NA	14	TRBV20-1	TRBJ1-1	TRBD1	TGCAGTGCGCAGGACAGGGGGCAAATCACTGAAGCTTTCTTT	CSAQDRGQITEAFF
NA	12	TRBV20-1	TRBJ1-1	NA	TGCAGTGCTCCCAGGGCGAACACTGAAGCTTTCTTT	CSAPRANTEAFF
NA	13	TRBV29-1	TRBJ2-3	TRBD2	TGCAGCGGCCGGACTAGCGGCACAGATACGCAGTATTTT	CSGRTSGTDTQYF
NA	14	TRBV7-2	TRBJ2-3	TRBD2	TGTGCCAGCAGCCAGAGCGGGATTATAGATACGCAGTATTTT	CASSQSGIIDTQYF
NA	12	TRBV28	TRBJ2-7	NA	TGTGCCAGCAGTGAGGACCGTGCCGAGCAGTACTTC	CASSEDRAEQYF
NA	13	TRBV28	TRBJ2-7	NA	TGTGCCAGCGGTTTATCGGTCCTCCGGGCAGGTAGTTTC	CASGLSVLRAGSF
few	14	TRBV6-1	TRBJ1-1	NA	TGTGCCAGCAGGCCACAAAAAGGGAACACTGAAGCTTTCTTT	CASRPQKGNTEAFF
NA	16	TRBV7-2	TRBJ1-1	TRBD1	TGTGCCAGCAGCCGAAGGGACAGGGGAATGAACACTGAAGTTTTCTTT	CASSRRDRGMNTEVFF
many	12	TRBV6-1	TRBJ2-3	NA	TGTGCCAGCAGTTCCACAGAAGATACGCAGTATTTT	CASSSTEDTQYF
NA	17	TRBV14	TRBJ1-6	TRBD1	TGTGCCAGCAGCTTTAAGTTTTCCGGGACAGAGAATTCACCCCTCCACTTT	CASSFKFSGTENSPLHF
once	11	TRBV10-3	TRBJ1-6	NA	TGTGCCATCAGTTATAATTCACCCCTCCACTTT	CAISYNSPLHF
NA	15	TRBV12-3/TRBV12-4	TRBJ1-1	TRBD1	TGTGCCAGCAGGTCGGGACAGCTAAGAAACACTGAAGCTTTCTTT	CASRSGQLRNTEAFF
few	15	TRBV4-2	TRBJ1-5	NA	TGTGCCAGCAGCCAAGATTGGGAGGGGGTTCAGCCCCAGCATTTT	CASSQDWEGVQPQHF
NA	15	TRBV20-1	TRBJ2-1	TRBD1	TGCAGTGCTAAACAGGGGTCCTCTCCCTACAATGAGCAGTTCTTC	CSAKQGSSPYNEQFF
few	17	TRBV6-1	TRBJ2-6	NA	TGTGCCAGCAGCCTGACAGGTCCGATCTCTGGGGCCAACGTCCTGACTTTC	CASSLTGPISGANVLTF
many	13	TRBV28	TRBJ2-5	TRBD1	TGTGCCAGCAGAACAGGGGGAGTAGAGACCCAGTACTTC	CASRTGGVETQYF
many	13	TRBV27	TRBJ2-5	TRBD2	TGTGCCACCGGGAGGACTAGACAAGAGACCCAGTACTTC	CATGRTRQETQYF
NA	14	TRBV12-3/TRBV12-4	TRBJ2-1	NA	TGTGCCAGCAGTTTAAGCCTAACCGGGTATGAGCAGTTCTTC	CASSLSLTGYEQFF
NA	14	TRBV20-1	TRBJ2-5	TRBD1	TGCAGTCCCGGACAGGGTGGGGGATCGGAGACCCAGTACTTC	CSPGQGGGSETQYF
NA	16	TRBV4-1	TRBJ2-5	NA	TGCGCCAGCAGCCGAGACAGGAGGGGTTTGTCCGAGACCCAGTACTTC	CASSRDRRGLSETQYF
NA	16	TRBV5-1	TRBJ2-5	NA	TGCGCCAGCAGCCTACGACCCGGGACATATCAAGAGACCCAGTACTTC	CASSLRPGTYQETQYF
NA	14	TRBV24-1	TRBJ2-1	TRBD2	TGTGCCACAGCCAGTAGCGGGATGGGGGATGAGCAGTTCTTC	CATASSGMGDEQFF
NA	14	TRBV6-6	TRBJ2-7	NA	TGTGCCAGCAGTTACGGAGGGGGGCCCTACGAGCAGTACTTC	CASSYGGGPYEQYF
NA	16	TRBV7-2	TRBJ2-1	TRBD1	TGTGCCAGCAGCTTAGTAGGGGACAGGGGGATCCATGAGCAGTTCTTC	CASSLVGDRGIHEQFF
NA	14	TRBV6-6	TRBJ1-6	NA	TGTGCCAGCAGTTACTCGATTGGGGATTCACCCCTCCACTTT	CASSYSIGDSPLHF
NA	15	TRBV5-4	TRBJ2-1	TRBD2	TGTGCCAGCAGCTCAAGCGGGGGGACCTACAATGAGCAGTTCTTC	CASSSSGGTYNEQFF
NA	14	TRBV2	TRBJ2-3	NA	TGTGCCAGCAGTGACGGTAGGGCCCCAGATACGCAGTATTTT	CASSDGRAPDTQYF
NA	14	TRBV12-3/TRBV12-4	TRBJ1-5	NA	TGTGCCAGCAGTTTTGACGCAGGGAATCAGCCCCAGCATTTT	CASSFDAGNQPQHF
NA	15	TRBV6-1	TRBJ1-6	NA	TGTGCCTGCCAACGCGGGGGCCTTTATAATTCACCCCTCCACTTT	CACQRGGLYNSPLHF
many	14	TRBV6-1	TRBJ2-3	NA	TGTGCCAGCAGTTCCCGACTCGGCGGAGATACGCAGTATTTT	CASSSRLGGDTQYF
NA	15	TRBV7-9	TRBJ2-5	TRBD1	TGTGCCAGCAGCTTAGTAGAGACAGGGGTGGAGACCCAGTACTTC	CASSLVETGVETQYF
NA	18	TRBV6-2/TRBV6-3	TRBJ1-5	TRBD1	TGTGCCAGCAGCTTAGCCCCGGGACAGGGTTATAGCAATCAGCCCCAGCATTTT	CASSLAPGQGYSNQPQHF
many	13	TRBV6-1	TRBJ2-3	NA	TGTGCCAGCAGCATTAGTGTGGCAGATACGCAGTATTTT	CASSISVADTQYF
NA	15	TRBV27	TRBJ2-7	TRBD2	TGTGCCAGCAGTGCTAGCGGGAGAGGTTCCTACGAGCAGTACTTC	CASSASGRGSYEQYF
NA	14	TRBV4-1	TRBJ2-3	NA	TGCGCCAGCAGCCAACTGACTTACACAGATACGCAGTATTTT	CASSQLTYTDTQYF
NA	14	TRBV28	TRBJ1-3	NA	TGTGCCAGCAGTTTAGGGGACATTGGAAACACCATATATTTT	CASSLGDIGNTIYF
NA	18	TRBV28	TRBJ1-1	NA	TGTGCCAGCAGTTTAGACGCCTACCACTTTTACATGAACACTGAAGCTTTCTTT	CASSLDAYHFYMNTEAFF
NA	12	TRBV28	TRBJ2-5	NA	TGTGCCGTCGGCTGGGGGCAAGAGACCCAGTACTTC	CAVGWGQETQYF
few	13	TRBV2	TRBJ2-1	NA	TGTGCCAGCAATGGGGGCTTCGACAATGAGCAGTTCTTC	CASNGGFDNEQFF
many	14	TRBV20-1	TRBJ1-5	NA	TGCAGTGCTACCACCGGGACTTCCCATCAGCCCCAGCATTTT	CSATTGTSHQPQHF
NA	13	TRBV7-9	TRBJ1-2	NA	TGTGCCAGCAGCCCCGACAGTACCTATGGCTACACCTTC	CASSPDSTYGYTF
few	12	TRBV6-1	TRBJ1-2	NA	TGTGCCAGCAGACAGCCTAACTATGGCTACACCTTC	CASRQPNYGYTF
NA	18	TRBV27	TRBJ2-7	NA	TGTGCCAGCAGTTGGCGGGTGGAGTCCGGGCGCCCTCCCTACGAGCAGTACTTC	CASSWRVESGRPPYEQYF
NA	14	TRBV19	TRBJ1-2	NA	TGTGCCAGTAGTATAGATGCGGGACCCTATGGCTACACCTTC	CASSIDAGPYGYTF
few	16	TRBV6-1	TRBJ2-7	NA	TGTGCCAGCAGTTCTACGTCCGAAGGCTTCTCCTACGAGCAGTACTTC	CASSSTSEGFSYEQYF
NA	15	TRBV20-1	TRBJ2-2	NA	TGCAGTGCTAGACCTTACAGGGACTTGGCCGGGGAGCTGTTTTTT	CSARPYRDLAGELFF